Included here is one T cell receptor beta chain sequence, with context. Libraries were prepared by immunoSEQ multiplex PCR; TCRdb keeps only in-frame clonotypes and omits some of them. This table holds 350,000 to 400,000 clones, more than 75% found once. This CDR3 region has 13 residues. Germline V gene lookup returns CDR1 MNHEY and CDR2 SVGAGI. The trim removed 10 bases at V and 3 bases at J, leaving 6 bases unmatched. The data are from a study of blood T cell repertoires in COVID-19. On the study more broadly: Italy, Spain and the United States were the sources of the convalescent and acute COVID-19 samples.

The sequencing input was PBMCs or T cells enriched from blood (not recorded which). This clonotype was sampled from a woman aged 18 to 35 who had recovered from COVID-19. The V call is TRBV6-5, the J call TRBJ1-1, with TRBD1 matching 9 bases. The CDR3 reads CATHRGRDTEAFF. The DNA for the CDR3 is TGTGCCACCCACAGGGGGCGGGACACTGAAGCTTTCTTT.